This T cell receptor (beta chain) was captured by sequencing in a study of T-cell reconstitution after alpha-beta-depleted transplantation in children. TCRbeta library preparation incorporated unique molecular identifiers. One entry per CDR3 protein results from TCRdb running MiXCR on the PCR reads. The profile shows some 600,000 distinct CDR3 sequences, roughly 15% of them singletons. The sequencing used PBMCs from the stem cell graft donor, collected from the stem cell graft. The TCR sequence derives from a human donor who donated a stem cell graft to a child with acute myeloid leukemia.

The CDR3 region is CASSFPGGRRNTEAFF. DNA of the CDR3: TGTGCCAGCAGTTTCCCAGGGGGCAGAAGGAACACTGAAGCTTTCTTT. V usage is TRBV12-3 or TRBV12-4 and J usage is TRBJ1-1; TRBD1 matches 8 bases. This CDR3 is built from 16 residues. Germline trimming cut 3 bases from V and 1 base from J; bases unmatched to any gene: 7.